This T cell receptor beta chain emerged from a study of OX40 agonist ivuxolimab in advanced cancers. The CDR3 consists of 17 residues. V trimming: 4 bases; J trimming: 0 bases; junction bases outside the gene matches: 8. Per the germline V gene, CDR1 is SGHRS and CDR2 is YFSETQ. Profiled with immunoSEQ multiplex PCR; TCRdb holds only in-frame clones, not every one. Counted here are some 31,000 clones, about 89% occurring once; the ten biggest clones make up about 25%. This clonotype was sampled from an adult with an advanced solid tumor such as melanoma, head and neck, liver or kidney cancer. This sample comprised CD4+ or CD8+ T cells sorted from blood, obtained in a trial of the OX40 agonist ivuxolimab. The chain is built from TRBV5-1 and TRBJ2-4, with 9 bases fitting TRBD1. The CDR3 region has the DNA TGCGCCAGCAGCACCGGGACAGGGAGTTTAGCCAAAAACATTCAGTACTTC. It is translated as CASSTGTGSLAKNIQYF.